This paragraph covers one T cell receptor (beta chain) sequence. Its antigen is as yet unknown. Germline-derived CDR1 and CDR2 are SGHNT and YYREEE (reference sequence). The CDR3 is made up of 15 amino acids. The ends were cut back, 2 bases at V and 0 bases at J, with 11 bases in the middle. At the Johns Hopkins FTIC core, DNA taken from cultured CD4+ T cells was sequenced by way of the Oncomine TCR Beta short-read assay. TCRdb analysed the PCR reads with MiXCR anew, one entry per CDR3 protein. The table shows about 25,000 distinct CDR3 sequences, with around three fifths occurring only once. The treatment was: approximately 10-day PBMC culture with coronavirus spike peptide pools or control peptides (ViraFEST assay). The data derive from a study of vaccination and CD4 T cells after COVID-19. In the study overall: Every participant had a vaccine, which was either BNT162b2 or mRNA-1273, given in two doses. Post-vaccine specimens were obtained a median roughly 70 days after dose two (range 14 to 241).

The TCR originated in a human donor who had recovered from COVID-19. The sample taken for sequencing was CD4+ T cells from blood, cultured in vitro. This sequence joins TRBV5-4 and TRBJ1-1; no clear D gene. The CDR3 loop reads CASSFPGRLNTEAFF. For the CDR3, the DNA is TGTGCCAGCAGCTTCCCCGGACGGTTGAACACTGAAGCTTTCTTT. Variable domain in full (rest from reference TRBV5-4 and TRBJ1-1): ETGVTQSPTHLIKTRGQQVTLRCSSQSGHNTVSWYQQALGQGPQFIFQYYREEENGRGNFPPRFSGLQFPNYSSELNVNALELDDSALYLCASSFPGRLNTEAFFGQGTRLTVV.